What follows is one T cell receptor (beta chain) and its context. The sample comes from a study of blood T cells in healthy people across ages. Background on the study: Template switching captured about one barcoded beta molecule per two T cells.

Every participating donor contributed about 10 milliliters of peripheral blood through a draw. Primers used in a second PCR of about 6 to 11 cycles were a sample-barcoded 5' primer and a J-beta primer mix. Using its own MiXCR run on the 5' RACE reads, TCRdb lists one record per CDR3 protein. The table lists 2 million or so distinct CDR3 sequences, around 48% of them singletons. V lost 4 bases to trimming and J lost 3 bases; unmatched junction nucleotides: 5. CDR1 is MGHRA and CDR2 is YSYEKL in the germline V gene. The CDR3 consists of 15 residues. The chain employs TRBV4-1 and TRBJ1-2, with 10 bases identical to TRBD1. This clonotype was sampled from a woman in her forties in good health. Sequenced sample: blood. The CDR3 bases are TGCGCCAGCAGCCTAGACAGGGGGCCTGACTATGGCTACACCTTC. It codes for CASSLDRGPDYGYTF.